The subject of this entry is one T cell receptor (beta chain). Its antigen is not identified. The sample comes from a study of cytomegalovirus exposure and HLA in healthy donors. Study at large: Roughly 77 million unique TCRs from HLA-typed donors made up an early data release. Findings of the study overall: From TCR beta sequences, most subjects' HLA-A and HLA-B alleles were reportedly predicted accurately. Information on immune exposure was restricted to one variable (CMV serostatus).

PCR employed 60 Vbeta and 13 Jbeta primers. In the study's own analysis: Some 10 million shared chains were among the approximately 80 million unique TCR beta chains that a later analysis counted. Profiling relied on immunoSEQ multiplex PCR, and the TCRdb table lists in-frame clones only, not all of them. V, J and clone size are taken as reported in that table, and D and trimming were inferred from the DNA itself. The sample records about 180,000 clones, over 65% being singletons. This CDR3 contains 16 residues. The ends lost 5 bases at V and 4 bases at J; junction bases unmatched: 9. CDR1 MNHNY and CDR2 SVGAGI come from the germline V gene (reference sequence).

The rearrangement uses TRBV6-6 and TRBJ1-3; 9 bases map to TRBD1. Sequencing was done on a sample of PBMCs. This TCR was sampled from a man aged 18 to 29 in good health and CMV-seronegative. The CDR3 nucleotides read TGTGCCAGCAGTCCTACCCGGGGACAGGGAGGAAACACCATATATTTT. Encoded protein: CASSPTRGQGGNTIYF.